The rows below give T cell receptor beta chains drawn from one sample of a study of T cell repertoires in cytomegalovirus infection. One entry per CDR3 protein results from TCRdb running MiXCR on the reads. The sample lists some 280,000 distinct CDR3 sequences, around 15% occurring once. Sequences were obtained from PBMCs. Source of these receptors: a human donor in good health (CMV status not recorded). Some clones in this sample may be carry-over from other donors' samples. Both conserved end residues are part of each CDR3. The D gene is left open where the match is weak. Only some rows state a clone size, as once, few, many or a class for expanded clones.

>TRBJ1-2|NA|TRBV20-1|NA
CSAANSGRRGYTF
TGCAGTGCCGCCAACTCGGGTCGTCGTGGCTACACCTTC
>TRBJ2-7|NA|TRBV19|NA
CASSIVGASGEQYF
TGTGCCAGTAGTATAGTTGGGGCGTCGGGCGAGCAGTACTTC
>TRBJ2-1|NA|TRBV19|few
CASTPRELVEAEQFF
TGTGCCAGTACGCCGAGGGAATTAGTCGAGGCTGAGCAGTTCTTC
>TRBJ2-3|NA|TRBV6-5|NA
CASSYSRDTQYF
TGTGCCAGCAGTTACTCGCGAGATACGCAGTATTTT
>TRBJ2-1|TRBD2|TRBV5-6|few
CASSFGLAVNNEQFF
TGTGCCAGCAGCTTCGGACTAGCGGTGAACAATGAGCAGTTCTTC
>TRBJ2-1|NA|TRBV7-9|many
CASSLTNPGDEQFF
TGTGCCAGCAGCTTAACCAACCCAGGTGATGAGCAGTTCTTC
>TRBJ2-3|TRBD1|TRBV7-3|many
CASSLSLRGRTDTQYF
TGTGCCAGCAGCTTAAGCCTCAGGGGGCGAACAGATACGCAGTATTTT
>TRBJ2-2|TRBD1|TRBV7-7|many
CASSPLSRQGGGGELFF
TGTGCTAGCAGCCCCCTTTCGAGACAGGGTGGTGGCGGGGAGCTGTTTTTT
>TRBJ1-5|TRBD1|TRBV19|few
CASTPTGNMVGGNQPQHF
TGTGCCAGTACCCCGACAGGGAATATGGTCGGCGGCAATCAGCCCCAGCATTTT
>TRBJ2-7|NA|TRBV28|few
CASEGYEQYF
TGTGCCAGCGAGGGGTACGAGCAGTACTTC
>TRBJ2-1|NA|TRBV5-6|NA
CASSLGTTYNEQFF
TGTGCCAGCAGCTTGGGGACTACTTACAATGAGCAGTTCTTC
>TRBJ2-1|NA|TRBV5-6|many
CASSLGVRARNNEQFF
TGTGCCAGCAGCCTCGGGGTTCGGGCCCGGAACAATGAGCAGTTCTTC
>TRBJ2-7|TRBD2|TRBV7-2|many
CASSLVSLAGPLDGQYF
TGTGCCAGCAGCTTAGTTAGTCTAGCGGGTCCCCTAGACGGGCAGTACTTC
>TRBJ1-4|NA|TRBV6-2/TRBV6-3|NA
CASSSLGRDEKLFF
TGTGCCAGCAGTTCGCTCGGGAGGGACGAAAAACTGTTTTTT
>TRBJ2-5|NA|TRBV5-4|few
CASSPPGRNGETQYF
TGTGCCAGCAGCCCCCCCGGAAGGAACGGAGAGACCCAGTACTTC
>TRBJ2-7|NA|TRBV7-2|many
CASSLVKGYEQYF
TGTGCCAGCAGCTTAGTCAAAGGCTACGAGCAGTACTTC
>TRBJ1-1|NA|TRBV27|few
CASRPLRDPNMNTEAFF
TGTGCCAGCAGACCGCTGAGGGATCCAAACATGAACACTGAAGCTTTCTTT
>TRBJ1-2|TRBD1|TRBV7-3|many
CASSPDPGQGRNYGYTF
TGTGCCAGCAGCCCTGACCCAGGACAGGGACGCAACTATGGCTACACCTTC
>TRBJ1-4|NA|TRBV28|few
CASRSINEKLFF
TGTGCCAGCAGAAGTATTAATGAAAAACTGTTTTTT
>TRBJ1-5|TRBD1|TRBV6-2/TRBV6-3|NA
CASSDRGPRSNQPQHF
TGTGCCAGCAGCGACAGGGGGCCTCGGAGCAATCAGCCCCAGCATTTT
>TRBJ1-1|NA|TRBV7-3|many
CASSPTPGAGGEAFF
TGTGCCAGCAGCCCAACCCCGGGGGCCGGGGGGGAAGCTTTCTTT
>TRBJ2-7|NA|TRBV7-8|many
CASSLNWAGPREQYF
TGTGCCAGCAGCTTAAACTGGGCAGGCCCTAGGGAGCAGTACTTC
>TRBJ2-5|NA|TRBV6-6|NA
CASSEGGTGKETQYF
TGTGCCAGCAGTGAGGGAGGCACAGGGAAAGAGACCCAGTACTTC
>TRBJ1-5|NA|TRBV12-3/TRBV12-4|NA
CASSSPGPNQPQHF
TGTGCCAGCAGCTCCCCGGGACCCAATCAGCCCCAGCATTTT
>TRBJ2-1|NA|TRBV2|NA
CASSVSGGIAGEQFF
TGTGCCAGCAGTGTTTCGGGCGGGATCGCGGGTGAGCAGTTCTTC
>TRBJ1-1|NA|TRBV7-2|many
CASSSTRSEAFF
TGTGCCAGCAGCTCAACGAGAAGTGAAGCTTTCTTT
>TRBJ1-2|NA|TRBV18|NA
CASSGQTFYGYTF
TGTGCCAGCAGCGGACAGACCTTCTATGGCTACACCTTC
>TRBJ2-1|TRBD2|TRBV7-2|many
CASVFREGLNEQFF
TGTGCCAGCGTGTTTCGGGAGGGCCTTAATGAGCAGTTCTTC
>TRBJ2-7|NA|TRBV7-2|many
CASSLFPSSYEQYF
TGTGCCAGCAGCTTGTTTCCTAGCTCCTACGAGCAGTACTTC
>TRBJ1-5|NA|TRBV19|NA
CASSPTTILPQHF
TGTGCCAGTAGCCCTACAACTATCTTGCCCCAGCATTTT
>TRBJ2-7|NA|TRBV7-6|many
CASSLAGGYEQYF
TGTGCCAGCAGCTTAGCAGGGGGCTACGAGCAGTACTTC
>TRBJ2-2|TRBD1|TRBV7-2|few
CASSLDRAGELFF
TGTGCCAGCAGCCTGGACAGGGCCGGGGAGCTGTTTTTT
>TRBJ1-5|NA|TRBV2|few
CASSPPLLDRSNQPQHF
TGTGCCAGCAGCCCACCCCTCCTGGATCGGAGCAATCAGCCCCAGCATTTT
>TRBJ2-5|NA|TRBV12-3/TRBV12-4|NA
CASTVAETQYF
TGTGCCAGCACCGTAGCAGAGACCCAGTACTTC
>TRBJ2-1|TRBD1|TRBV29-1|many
CSARGQAIDEQFF
TGCAGCGCTCGGGGACAGGCTATCGATGAGCAGTTCTTC
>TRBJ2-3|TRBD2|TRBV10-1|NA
CASSESAASGGSTDTQYF
TGCGCCAGCAGTGAGTCAGCGGCTAGCGGGGGGAGCACAGATACGCAGTATTTT
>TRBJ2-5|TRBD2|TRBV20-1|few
CSARLAGESPETQYF
TGCAGTGCTAGATTAGCGGGAGAAAGCCCAGAGACCCAGTACTTC
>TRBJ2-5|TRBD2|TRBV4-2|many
CASSQEMLAGEQETQYF
TGTGCCAGCAGCCAAGAGATGCTAGCGGGAGAACAAGAGACCCAGTACTTC
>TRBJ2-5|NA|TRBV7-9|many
CASSGPPVETQYF
TGTGCCAGCAGCGGGCCACCAGTTGAGACCCAGTACTTC
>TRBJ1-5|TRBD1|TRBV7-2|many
CASSLGGTVNQPQHF
TGTGCCAGCAGCTTAGGGGGGACAGTCAATCAGCCCCAGCATTTT
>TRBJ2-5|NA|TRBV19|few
CASSIGTGLQETQYF
TGTGCCAGTAGTATAGGTACAGGGTTACAAGAGACCCAGTACTTC
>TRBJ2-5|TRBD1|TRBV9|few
CASSESGQGTQYF
TGTGCCAGCAGCGAATCGGGACAGGGGACCCAGTACTTC